Listed below are T cell receptor beta chains from one sample, sequenced in a study of blood T cell repertoires in COVID-19. Profiling relied on immunoSEQ multiplex PCR, and the TCRdb table lists in-frame clones only, not all of them. The sample holds 150,000 to 200,000 clones, 84% seen once. The sequenced sample was peripheral blood. Every receptor here comes from a woman between 70 and 85 years old with COVID-19, enrolled during active disease. Each CDR3 is given with its conserved first and last residue. A D gene is named only where the DNA matches it firmly. Size is stated for part of the rows, as once, few or many counts, or as a class when the clone is expanded.

-,TRBJ1-6,TRBV5-5,-,CASSTDRTVGGSPLHF,TGTGCCAGCAGTACCGACAGAACGGTCGGGGGTTCACCCCTCCACTTT
-,TRBJ1-1,TRBV27,once,CASSLSGGGVNTEAFF,TGTGCCAGCAGTTTATCCGGGGGAGGAGTGAACACTGAAGCTTTCTTT
TRBD1,TRBJ1-2,TRBV27,once,CASSLTQGAGGYTF,TGTGCCAGCAGTTTAACTCAGGGGGCAGGCGGCTACACCTTC
-,TRBJ1-6,TRBV30,-,CAWSPLASSYNSPLHF,TGTGCCTGGAGCCCCCTAGCGAGCTCCTATAATTCACCCCTCCACTTT
TRBD2,TRBJ2-3,TRBV28,-,CASSSILLAGELTDTQYF,TGTGCCAGCAGTTCAATTTTACTAGCGGGGGAACTAACAGATACGCAGTATTTT
-,TRBJ1-1,TRBV29-1,-,CSAIGGDGTEAFF,TGCAGCGCCATTGGGGGGGACGGCACTGAAGCTTTCTTT
-,TRBJ1-1,TRBV6-5,few,CASSADRNTEAFF,TGTGCCAGCAGCGCGGACAGGAACACTGAAGCTTTCTTT
-,TRBJ1-4,TRBV5-5,-,CASSLGPMTQANEKLFF,TGTGCCAGCAGCTTGGGGCCAATGACGCAGGCAAATGAAAAACTGTTTTTT
-,TRBJ2-7,TRBV6-5,once,CASSPQYEQYF,TGTGCCAGCAGTCCCCAGTACGAGCAGTACTTC
-,TRBJ2-7,TRBV9,-,CASARGSSYEQYF,TGTGCCAGCGCGAGGGGGTCTTCCTACGAGCAGTACTTC
-,TRBJ1-2,TRBV15,once,CATSRVRSQSGYTF,TGTGCCACCAGCAGAGTTAGATCCCAAAGTGGCTACACCTTC
TRBD1,TRBJ2-1,TRBV20-1,-,CSASGTGVYNEQFF,TGCAGTGCTAGTGGGACAGGGGTATACAATGAGCAGTTCTTC